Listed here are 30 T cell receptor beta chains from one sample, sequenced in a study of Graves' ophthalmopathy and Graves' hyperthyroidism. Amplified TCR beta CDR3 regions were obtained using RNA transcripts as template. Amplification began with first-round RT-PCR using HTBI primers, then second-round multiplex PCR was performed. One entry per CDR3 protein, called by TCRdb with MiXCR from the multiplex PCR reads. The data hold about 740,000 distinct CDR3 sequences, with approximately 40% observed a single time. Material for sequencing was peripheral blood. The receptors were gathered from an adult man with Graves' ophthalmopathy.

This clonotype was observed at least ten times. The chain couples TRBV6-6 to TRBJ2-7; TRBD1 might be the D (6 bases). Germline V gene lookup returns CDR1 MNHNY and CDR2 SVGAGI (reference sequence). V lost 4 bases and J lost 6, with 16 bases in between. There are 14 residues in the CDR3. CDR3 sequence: CASSFYQLRGEQYF. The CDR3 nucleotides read TGTGCCAGCAGTTTCTACCAACTCAGGGGCGAGCAGTACTTC.

CDR3 nucleotides: TGCAGCGTTGGTGACAGCGCCCGCACAGATACGCAGTATTTT. Translated, it gives CSVGDSARTDTQYF. V usage is TRBV29-1 and J usage is TRBJ2-3; D is possibly TRBD1 (5 bases). Germline assignment: CDR1 SQVTM and CDR2 ANQGSEA. The ends were cut back, 4 bases at V and 1 base at J, with 12 bases in the middle. The CDR3 spans 14 residues.

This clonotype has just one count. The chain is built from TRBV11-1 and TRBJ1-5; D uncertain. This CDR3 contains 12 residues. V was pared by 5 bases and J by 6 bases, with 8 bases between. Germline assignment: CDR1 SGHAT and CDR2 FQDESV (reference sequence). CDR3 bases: TGTGCCAGCAGCCCCTTAGGTCAGCCCCAGCATTTT. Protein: CASSPLGQPQHF.

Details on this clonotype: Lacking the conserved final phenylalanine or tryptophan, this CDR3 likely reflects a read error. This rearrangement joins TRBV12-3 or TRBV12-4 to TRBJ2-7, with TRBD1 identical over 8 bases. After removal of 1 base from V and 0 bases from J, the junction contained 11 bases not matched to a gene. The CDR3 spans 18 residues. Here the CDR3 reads CASSLGRGLPQSSYEQYL. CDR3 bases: TGTGCCAGCAGTTTAGGCAGGGGGCTTCCTCAGAGCTCCTACGAGCAGTACCTC.

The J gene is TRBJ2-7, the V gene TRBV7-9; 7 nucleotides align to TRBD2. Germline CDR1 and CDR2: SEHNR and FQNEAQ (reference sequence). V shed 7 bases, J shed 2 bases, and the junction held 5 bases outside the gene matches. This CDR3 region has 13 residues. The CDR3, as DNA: TGTGCCAGCAACTGGGGGGGGGCCTACGAGCAGTACTTC. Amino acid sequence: CASNWGGAYEQYF.

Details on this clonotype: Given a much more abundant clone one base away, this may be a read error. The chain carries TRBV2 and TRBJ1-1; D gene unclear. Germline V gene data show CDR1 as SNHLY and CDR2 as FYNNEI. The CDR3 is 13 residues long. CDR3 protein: CASREAGNTEAFF. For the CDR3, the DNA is TGTGCCAGCAGAGAAGCGGGGAACACTGAAGCTTTCTTT. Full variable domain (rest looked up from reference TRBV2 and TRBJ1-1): EPEVTQTPSHQVTQMGQEVILRCVPISNHLYFYWYRQILGQKVEFLVSFYNNEISEKSEIFDDQFSVERPDGSNFTLKIRSTKLEDSAMYFCASREAGNTEAFFGQGTRLTVV.

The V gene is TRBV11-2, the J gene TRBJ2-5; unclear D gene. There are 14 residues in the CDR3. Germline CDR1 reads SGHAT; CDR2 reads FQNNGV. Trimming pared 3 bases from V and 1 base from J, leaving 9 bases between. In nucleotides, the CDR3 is TGTGCCAGCAGCTTTTTTTGGGGCCAAGAGACCCAGTACTTC. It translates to CASSFFWGQETQYF. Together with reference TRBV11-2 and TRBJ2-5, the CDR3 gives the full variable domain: EAGVAQSPRYKIIEKRQSVAFWCNPISGHATLYWYQQILGQGPKLLIQFQNNGVVDDSQLPKDRFSAERLKGVDSTLKIQPAKLEDSAVYLCASSFFWGQETQYFGPGTRLLVL.

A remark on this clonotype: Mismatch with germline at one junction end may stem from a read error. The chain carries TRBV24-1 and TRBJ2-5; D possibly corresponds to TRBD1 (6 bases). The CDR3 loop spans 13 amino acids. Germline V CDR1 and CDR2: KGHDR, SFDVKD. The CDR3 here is CATGHQPEEAQYF. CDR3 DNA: TGTGCCACGGGACACCAACCTGAAGAGGCCCAGTACTTC.

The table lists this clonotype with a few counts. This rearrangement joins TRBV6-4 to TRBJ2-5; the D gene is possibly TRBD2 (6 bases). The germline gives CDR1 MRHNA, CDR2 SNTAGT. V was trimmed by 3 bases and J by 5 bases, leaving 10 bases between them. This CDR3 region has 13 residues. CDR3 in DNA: TGTGCCAGCAGTGAAACAGCGGGTGAGACCCAGTACTTC. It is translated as CASSETAGETQYF.

CDR3 residues: CSVGTGGDTIYF. The CDR3 DNA is TGCAGCGTTGGGACAGGGGGCGACACCATATATTTT. The rearrangement joins TRBV29-1 to TRBJ1-3; 11 bases agree with TRBD1. This CDR3 has 12 residues. The germline CDR1 and CDR2 sequences are SQVTM and ANQGSEA. The ends lost 4 bases at V and 8 bases at J; junction bases unmatched: 1.

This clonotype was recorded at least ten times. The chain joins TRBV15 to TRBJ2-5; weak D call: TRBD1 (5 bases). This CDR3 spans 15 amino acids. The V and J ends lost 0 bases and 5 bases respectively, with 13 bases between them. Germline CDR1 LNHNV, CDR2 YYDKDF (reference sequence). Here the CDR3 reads CATSRDRVVQETQYF. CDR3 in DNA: TGTGCCACCAGCAGAGACAGGGTGGTTCAGGAGACCCAGTACTTC.

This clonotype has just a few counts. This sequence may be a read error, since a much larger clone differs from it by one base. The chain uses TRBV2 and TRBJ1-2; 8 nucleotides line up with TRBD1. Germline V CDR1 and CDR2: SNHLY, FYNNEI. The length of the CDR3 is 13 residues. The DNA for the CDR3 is TGTGCCAGCCGAGACAGGGGCAGCTATGGCCACACCTTC. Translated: CASRDRGSYGHTF.

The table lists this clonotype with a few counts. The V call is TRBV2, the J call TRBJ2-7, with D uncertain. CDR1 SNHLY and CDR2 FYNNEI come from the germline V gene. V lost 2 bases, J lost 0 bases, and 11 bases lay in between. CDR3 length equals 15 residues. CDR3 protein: CASSERYMSSYEQYF. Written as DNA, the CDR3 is TGTGCCAGCAGTGAACGGTACATGAGCTCCTACGAGCAGTACTTC.

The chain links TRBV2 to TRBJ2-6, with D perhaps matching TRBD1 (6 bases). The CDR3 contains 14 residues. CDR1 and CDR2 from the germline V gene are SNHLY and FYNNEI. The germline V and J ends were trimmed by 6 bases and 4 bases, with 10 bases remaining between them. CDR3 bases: TGTGCCAGCAGAGACGGACAGGGGGCCAACGTCCTGACTTTC. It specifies CASRDGQGANVLTF. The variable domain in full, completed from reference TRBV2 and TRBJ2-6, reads EPEVTQTPSHQVTQMGQEVILRCVPISNHLYFYWYRQILGQKVEFLVSFYNNEISEKSEIFDDQFSVERPDGSNFTLKIRSTKLEDSAMYFCASRDGQGANVLTFGAGSRLTVL.

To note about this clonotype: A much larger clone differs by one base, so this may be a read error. Here the CDR3 DNA reads TGTGCCAGCAGGCCCTCGGGACAGGGGATCGGTGGTGAAGCTTCCTTT. This translates into CASRPSGQGIGGEASF. The rearrangement joins TRBV11-1 to TRBJ1-1; TRBD1 matches at 10 bases. This CDR3 spans 16 amino acids. Per the germline V gene, CDR1 is SGHAT and CDR2 is FQDESV (reference sequence).

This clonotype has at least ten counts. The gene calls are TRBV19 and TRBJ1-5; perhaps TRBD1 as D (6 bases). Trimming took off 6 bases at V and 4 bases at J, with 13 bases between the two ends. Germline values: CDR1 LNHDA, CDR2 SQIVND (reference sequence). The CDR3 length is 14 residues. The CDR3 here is CASRRPGTNQPQHF. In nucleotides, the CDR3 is TGTGCCAGTAGACGCCCGGGGACAAATCAGCCCCAGCATTTT.

Written as DNA, the CDR3 is TGCGCCACCGCCCGGGGTTCAACTAATGAAAAACTGTTTTTT. The encoded protein is CATARGSTNEKLFF. The gene calls are TRBV5-1 and TRBJ1-4; D ambiguous. The length of the CDR3 is 14 residues. Germline CDR1 and CDR2: SGHRS and YFSETQ. Trimming shortened V by 9 bases and J by 0 bases, and 12 bases separated the two germline ends. The whole variable domain, filled in from reference TRBV5-1 and TRBJ1-4, reads KAGVTQTPRYLIKTRGQQVTLSCSPISGHRSVSWYQQTPGQGLQFLFEYFSETQRNKGNFPGRFSGRQFSNSRSEMNVSTLELGDSALYLCATARGSTNEKLFFGSGTQLSVL.

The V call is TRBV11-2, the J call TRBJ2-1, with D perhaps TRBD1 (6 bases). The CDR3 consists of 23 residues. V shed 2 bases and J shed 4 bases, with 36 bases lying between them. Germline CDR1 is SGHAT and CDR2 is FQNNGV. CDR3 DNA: TGTGCCAGCAGCTTAACGTTAATGGACGTGTTTCAGAGTGCCTCAGGGGAATACAATGAGCAGTTCTTC. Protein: CASSLTLMDVFQSASGEYNEQFF.

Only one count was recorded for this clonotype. The CDR3 here is CASSAGTASGANVLTF. The DNA for the CDR3 is TGTGCCAGCAGCGCCGGGACAGCCTCTGGGGCCAACGTCCTGACTTTC. The rearrangement joins TRBV5-6 to TRBJ2-6; 7 nucleotides agree with TRBD1. J gave up 0 bases and V 4 bases, and 4 bases lay outside the gene matches. The CDR3 contains 16 residues. CDR1 SGHDT and CDR2 YYEEEE come from the germline V gene.

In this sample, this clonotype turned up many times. DNA for the CDR3: TGTGCCAGCAGCTTAGCCGGTAATGAAAAACTGTTTTTT. Translation gives CASSLAGNEKLFF. This chain links TRBV7-8 with TRBJ1-4; D unclear. The germline gives CDR1 SGHVS, CDR2 FQNEAQ. CDR3 length equals 13 residues. Trimming removed 0 bases from V and 4 bases from J, with 3 bases in between.

The CDR3 DNA is TGTGCCAGCAGCTGGGTCCGGTGGCAGACGAACACTGAAGCTTTCTTT. Translating it yields CASSWVRWQTNTEAFF. This chain connects TRBV7-9 to TRBJ1-1; the D is unclear. CDR1 SEHNR and CDR2 FQNEAQ come from the germline V gene (reference sequence). The CDR3 consists of 16 residues. The V end was cut by 4 bases, the J end by 1 base, with 16 bases between.

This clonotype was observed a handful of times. CDR3 bases: TGTGCCAGCAGCCAATCGATTGCAGGGTCCGCTCAGCCCCAGCATTTT. It codes for CASSQSIAGSAQPQHF. J is TRBJ1-5 and V is TRBV16; a weak D match, TRBD1 (5 bases). Trimming cost V 0 bases and J 6 bases, with 15 bases left between them. The CDR3 has 16 residues. Germline lookup yields CDR1 KGHSY and CDR2 FQNENV.

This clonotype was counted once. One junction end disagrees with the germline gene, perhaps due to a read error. The CDR3 is CSVDNTGGSPLHF. The CDR3, as DNA: TGCAGCGTAGATAATACAGGGGGTTCACCCCTCCACTTC. The chain recombines TRBV29-1 with TRBJ1-6; 8 positions match TRBD1. From germline, CDR1 is SQVTM and CDR2 ANQGSEA. CDR3 size: 13 residues.

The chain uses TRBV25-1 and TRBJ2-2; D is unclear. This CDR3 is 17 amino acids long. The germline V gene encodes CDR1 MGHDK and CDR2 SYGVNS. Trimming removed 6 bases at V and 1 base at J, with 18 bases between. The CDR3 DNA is TGTGCCAGCAGCCAGGAGTCGGCTAGACTGAACACCGGGGAGCTGTTTTTT. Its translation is CASSQESARLNTGELFF.

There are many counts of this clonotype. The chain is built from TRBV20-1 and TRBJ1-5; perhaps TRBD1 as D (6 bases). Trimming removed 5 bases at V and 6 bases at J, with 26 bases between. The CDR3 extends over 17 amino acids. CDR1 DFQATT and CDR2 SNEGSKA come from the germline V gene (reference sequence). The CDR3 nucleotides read TGCAGTGCTGAGGCACGGAGGGGGAAGTACCTCGTTCAGCCCCAGCATTTT. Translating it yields CSAEARRGKYLVQPQHF.

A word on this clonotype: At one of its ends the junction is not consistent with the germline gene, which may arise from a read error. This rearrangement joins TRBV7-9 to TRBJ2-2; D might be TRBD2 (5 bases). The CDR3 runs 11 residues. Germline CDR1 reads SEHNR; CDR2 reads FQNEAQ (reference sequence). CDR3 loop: CASSLFGEPFF. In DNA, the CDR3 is TGTGCCAGCAGCTTGTTCGGGGAGCCGTTTTTT.

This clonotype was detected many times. CDR3 in amino acids: CASSKKQNYGYTF. In DNA, the CDR3 is TGTGCCAGCAGCAAAAAGCAGAACTATGGCTACACCTTC. The gene calls are TRBV2 and TRBJ1-2; D is unclear. CDR1 SNHLY and CDR2 FYNNEI come from the germline V gene. V was cut by 6 bases and J by 2 bases, with 10 bases left in between. The CDR3 totals 13 residues.

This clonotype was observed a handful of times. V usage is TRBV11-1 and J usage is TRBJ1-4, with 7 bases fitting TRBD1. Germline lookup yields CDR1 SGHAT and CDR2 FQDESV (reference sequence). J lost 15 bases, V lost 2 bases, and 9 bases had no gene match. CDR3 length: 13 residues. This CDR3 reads CASSLIRETGLFF. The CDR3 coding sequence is TGTGCCAGCAGCTTAATTCGCGAGACAGGGTTGTTTTTT. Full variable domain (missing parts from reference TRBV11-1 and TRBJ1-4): EAEVAQSPRYKITEKSQAVAFWCDPISGHATLYWYRQILGQGPELLVQFQDESVVDDSQLPKDRFSAERLKGVDSTLKIQPAELGDSAMYLCASSLIRETGLFFGSGTQLSVL.

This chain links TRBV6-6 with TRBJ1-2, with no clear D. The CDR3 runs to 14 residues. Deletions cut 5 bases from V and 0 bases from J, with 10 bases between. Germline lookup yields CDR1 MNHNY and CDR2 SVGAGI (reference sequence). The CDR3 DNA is TGTGCCAGCAGTGATGGGTTAGCTAACTATGGCTACACCTTC. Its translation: CASSDGLANYGYTF.

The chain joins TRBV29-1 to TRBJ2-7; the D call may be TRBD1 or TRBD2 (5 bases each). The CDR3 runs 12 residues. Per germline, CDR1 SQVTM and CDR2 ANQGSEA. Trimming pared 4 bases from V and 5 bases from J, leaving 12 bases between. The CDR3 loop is CSVVRGLHEQYF. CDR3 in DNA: TGCAGCGTTGTCCGGGGCCTCCACGAGCAGTACTTC.